This TCR beta chain was sequenced in a study of glioma-infiltrating T cells. Using RNA template, CDR3s of TCR alpha and beta were amplified with iRepertoire arm-PCR. TCRdb passed the multiplex PCR reads through MiXCR, listing each CDR3 protein once. The table lists 150,000 to 200,000 distinct CDR3 sequences, around 40% of them singletons, with 5.2% in the top ten. This clonotype was found many times. The CDR3 contains 15 residues. Germline-derived CDR1 and CDR2 are LNHNV and YYDKDF (reference sequence). V lost 3 bases, J lost 4 bases, and 4 bases stayed unmatched. The chain combines TRBV15 with TRBJ1-5; 9 bases line up with TRBD1. Sequenced: glioma tissue, nonneoplastic brain tissue, or PBMCs (not recorded which). This TCR was recovered from a human donor with low-grade glioma or glioblastoma, undergoing nonglioma brain surgery, or in good health (not recorded which). The CDR3 DNA reads as TGTGCCACCAGCAGGCGGGGACAGGGAAATCAGCCCCAGCATTTT. Translated, it gives CATSRRGQGNQPQHF.